Below are 27 T cell receptor beta chains sequenced from a single sample in a study of neurological immune-mediated disorders (dated by TCRdb to the late 2010s). Receptors were amplified or captured by 5' RACE. The listed sequencing device is Illumina HiSeq 2500. The public sequencing data were trimmed at Q25 with fastp and processed into clonotypes with MiXCR by TCRdb, which kept only in-frame beta chains. Each entry merges the rows of one CDR3 protein and shows their most common DNA and genes. The sample table holds about 49,000 distinct CDR3 sequences, of which about an eighth were seen once. The ten largest make up less than 5.5% of the sample. According to the study, the label for this sample's time point signals: longitudinal time-point 2. The specimen sequenced was PBMCs. All receptors come from a male donor with HTLV-1-associated myelopathy (HAM/TSP).

At least ten counts were recorded for this clonotype. The genes are TRBV7-2 and TRBJ2-1; TRBD2 is a possible D gene (6 bases). Germline CDR1 is SGHTA and CDR2 is FQGNSA. Trimming left V 5 bases short and J 14 bases short, with 16 bases between. The CDR3 is 12 residues long. Here the CDR3 DNA reads TGTGCCAGCAGCCAGGGACTCCCGTCGGAGTTCTTC. Its protein is CASSQGLPSEFF.

The table lists this clonotype with many counts. The chain combines TRBV6-1 with TRBJ2-1; D is perhaps TRBD1 (6 bases). CDR1 MNHNS and CDR2 SASEGT come from the germline V gene. The CDR3 runs 13 residues. V was pared by 4 bases and J by 3 bases, with 7 bases between. The CDR3 DNA sequence: TGTGCCAGCAGTGCGGACAGCTACAATGAGCAGTTCTTC. Protein product: CASSADSYNEQFF.

This clonotype was observed many times. The chain joins TRBV5-1 to TRBJ2-7; a weak D match, TRBD2 (6 bases). Trimming took off 4 bases at V and 2 bases at J, with 16 bases between the two ends. CDR3 size: 15 residues. Germline V gene sequence: CDR1 SGHRS, CDR2 YFSETQ. CDR3 in amino acids: CASSTVGGPTYEQYF. CDR3 sequence (DNA): TGCGCCAGCAGCACTGTGGGGGGACCAACCTACGAGCAGTACTTC.

This clonotype was counted ten times or more. The rearrangement links TRBV5-1 to TRBJ1-1; D gene ambiguous. This CDR3 contains 15 residues. CDR1 is SGHRS and CDR2 is YFSETQ in the germline V gene. V lost 5 bases to trimming and J lost 5 bases, with 19 bases between them. CDR3 loop: CASRIDPGLGTEAFF. CDR3 nucleotide sequence: TGCGCCAGCAGAATAGACCCTGGCCTGGGTACTGAAGCTTTCTTT.

This clonotype was detected ten times or more. The CDR3 protein is CASSLGDGVLEKLFF. The CDR3 coding sequence is TGCGCCAGCAGCCTCGGGGACGGAGTTTTAGAAAAACTGTTTTTT. The rearrangement uses TRBV4-3 and TRBJ1-4, with D possibly being TRBD1 (5 bases). Trimming left V 4 bases short and J 8 bases short, with 17 bases between. The CDR3 length is 15 residues. The V gene's germline CDR1 is LGHNA and CDR2 YSLEER.

V and J are TRBV2 and TRBJ1-4, with 7 bases fitting TRBD1. Germline CDR1 SNHLY, CDR2 FYNNEI. The CDR3 has 13 amino acids. Unmatched junction bases numbered 1, after V lost 6 bases and J lost 3 bases. CDR3 sequence reads: CASRDRANEKLFF. CDR3 DNA: TGTGCCAGCAGAGACAGGGCTAATGAAAAACTGTTTTTT.

In this sample, this clonotype turned up a few times. The chain carries TRBV27 and TRBJ2-2; 7 nucleotides line up with TRBD2. Per the germline V gene, CDR1 is MNHEY and CDR2 is SMNVEV (reference sequence). CDR3 size: 14 residues. V lost 10 bases to trimming and J lost 5 bases; unmatched junction nucleotides: 10. The CDR3 loop is CATHKMGGTGELFF. CDR3 bases: TGTGCCACCCATAAGATGGGGGGGACCGGGGAGCTGTTTTTT.

Remarks on this clonotype: A read error may be the cause here, since a much bigger clone is one base away. The V gene is TRBV29-1, the J gene TRBJ1-3; TRBD1 aligns across 8 bases. Germline CDR1 SQVTM, CDR2 ANQGSEA. J gave up 15 bases and V 5 bases, and 9 bases lay outside the gene matches. The CDR3 is 11 residues long. Here the CDR3 reads CSVTTGGKRYF. Written as DNA, the CDR3 is TGCAGCGTTACTACAGGGGGTAAACGATATTTT.

This clonotype was detected many times. The chain employs TRBV5-1 and TRBJ2-7; the match to TRBD2 covers 7 bases. V gave up 2 bases and J gave up 0 bases; unmatched junction bases: 5. Germline values: CDR1 SGHRS, CDR2 YFSETQ. The CDR3 sequence is 15 residues long. The DNA of the CDR3 is TGCGCCAGCAGCTTAGATTCTAGCGGCTCCTACGAGCAGTACTTC. Its translation is CASSLDSSGSYEQYF.

This clonotype appeared many times. The chain joins TRBV5-1 to TRBJ2-2; D unclear. Trimming pared 5 bases from V and 6 bases from J, leaving 8 bases between. This CDR3 has 12 amino acids. The germline V gene has CDR1 SGHRS and CDR2 YFSETQ. The DNA for the CDR3 is TGCGCCAGCAGATTGACTGCCGGGGAGCTGTTTTTT. This translates into CASRLTAGELFF.

This clonotype was observed many times. This chain connects TRBV20-1 to TRBJ1-5, with 8 bases fitting TRBD1. Germline V gene sequence: CDR1 DFQATT, CDR2 SNEGSKA (reference sequence). The CDR3 sequence is 16 residues long. V was pared by 4 bases and J by 7 bases, with 15 bases of the junction left unmatched. The CDR3 spells CSATPNFDRGDQPQHF. CDR3 sequence (DNA): TGCAGTGCTACCCCGAATTTCGACAGGGGAGACCAGCCCCAGCATTTT.

This clonotype was found many times. This chain uses TRBV5-1 with TRBJ2-1; 11 nucleotides align to TRBD2. With V trimmed by 0 bases and J by 0 bases, 5 bases remained unmatched. The CDR3 totals 18 residues. Germline loops: CDR1 SGHRS, CDR2 YFSETQ. CDR3 sequence (DNA): TGCGCCAGCAGCTTGGCACTAGCGGGGGCCCACTCCTACAATGAGCAGTTCTTC. It specifies CASSLALAGAHSYNEQFF.

This clonotype was seen at least ten times. The J gene is TRBJ2-1, the V gene TRBV5-1; D is uncertain. The CDR3 extends over 15 amino acids. Germline V CDR1 and CDR2: SGHRS, YFSETQ. Deletions cut 3 bases from V and 9 bases from J, with 19 bases between. In DNA, the CDR3 is TGCGCCAGCAGCTCTGCCCTCGGCTCCCTTGGTGAGCAGTTCTTC. This encodes CASSSALGSLGEQFF.

The sample holds many counts of this clonotype. This chain joins TRBV5-1 and TRBJ1-4; D remains ambiguous. The CDR3 is 16 amino acids. Germline CDR1 reads SGHRS; CDR2 reads YFSETQ. Trimming stripped 2 bases from V and 0 bases from J, with 11 bases between. CDR3 loop: CASSFWAPTTNEKLFF. Here the CDR3 DNA reads TGCGCCAGCAGCTTTTGGGCTCCCACAACTAATGAAAAACTGTTTTTT. The whole variable domain, remainder taken from reference TRBV5-1 and TRBJ1-4, is KAGVTQTPRYLIKTRGQQVTLSCSPISGHRSVSWYQQTPGQGLQFLFEYFSETQRNKGNFPGRFSGRQFSNSRSEMNVSTLELGDSALYLCASSFWAPTTNEKLFFGSGTQLSVL.

This clonotype has ten or more counts. The gene calls are TRBV12-3 or TRBV12-4 and TRBJ1-4; the D is unclear. The CDR3 runs 15 residues. V lost 1 base, J lost 4 bases, and 10 bases lay in between. The CDR3 DNA is TGTGCCAGCAGTTTAGGCCGCGGAATTAATGAAAAACTGTTTTTT. Translated: CASSLGRGINEKLFF.

This clonotype was found many times. This chain connects TRBV20-1 to TRBJ2-7, with TRBD1 identical over 8 bases. Unmatched junction bases numbered 9, after V lost 3 bases and J lost 2 bases. The germline CDR1 and CDR2 sequences are DFQATT and SNEGSKA (reference sequence). The CDR3 extends over 15 amino acids. CDR3 protein: CSARGRQGSPYEQYF. Here the CDR3 DNA reads TGCAGTGCTAGGGGGAGACAGGGGAGTCCCTACGAGCAGTACTTC.

The table lists this clonotype with many counts. The chain recombines TRBV5-1 with TRBJ2-5; tentatively, D is TRBD1 (5 bases). Between the trimmed V and J ends, which lost 1 base and 1 base, there was a span of 11 bases. The germline gives CDR1 SGHRS, CDR2 YFSETQ. The CDR3 runs to 15 residues. The CDR3 here is CASSLIRQSQETQYF. The CDR3 DNA reads as TGCGCCAGCAGCTTGATCCGACAGTCCCAAGAGACCCAGTACTTC.

This clonotype has at least ten counts. The chain recombines TRBV3-1 with TRBJ2-4, with D possibly being TRBD2 (5 bases). The CDR3 consists of 17 residues. V gave up 0 bases and J gave up 1 base, with 13 bases separating them. From germline, CDR1 is LGHDT and CDR2 YNNKEL (reference sequence). The DNA for the CDR3 is TGTGCCAGCAGCCAAGATAGAAGAGGGAGCGCCAAAAACATTCAGTACTTC. Its protein is CASSQDRRGSAKNIQYF.

A few counts support this clonotype. This chain links TRBV20-1 with TRBJ2-7; D ambiguous. The V gene's germline CDR1 is DFQATT and CDR2 SNEGSKA (reference sequence). V was cut by 6 bases and J by 3 bases, with 18 bases left in between. This CDR3 is built from 14 residues. CDR3 nucleotide sequence: TGCAGTGCGGATGAACAGCCCCAGCGCTACGAGCAGTACTTC. It codes for CSADEQPQRYEQYF.

In its sample, this clonotype was seen many times. The chain employs TRBV7-2 and TRBJ2-3; a weak D match, TRBD2 (6 bases). The ends were cut back, 5 bases at V and 0 bases at J, with 9 bases in the middle. The germline CDR1 and CDR2 sequences are SGHTA and FQGNSA. This CDR3 has 14 amino acids. DNA for the CDR3: TGTGCCAGCAGCCTTAGCGGTAGCACAGATACGCAGTATTTT. This sequence encodes CASSLSGSTDTQYF.

In its sample, this clonotype was seen many times. The junction and the germline gene differ at one end; a read error may be behind it. The CDR3 loop reads CASSLWYEQYF. The CDR3 coding sequence is TGTGCTAGCAGCTTATGGTACGAGCAGTACTTC. This chain connects TRBV7-7 to TRBJ2-7; D is undetermined. CDR1 is SSHAT and CDR2 is FNYEAQ in the germline V gene (reference sequence). This CDR3 comprises 11 residues.

The table lists this clonotype with many counts. CDR3 amino acids: CASSFLSGGNAGELFF. The CDR3 DNA reads as TGTGCCAGCAGCTTTTTAAGCGGGGGGAATGCCGGGGAGCTGTTTTTT. The chain employs TRBV7-6 and TRBJ2-2; 9 bases are shared with TRBD2. Per germline, CDR1 SGHVS and CDR2 FNYEAQ. Unmatched junction bases numbered 8, after V lost 3 bases and J lost 6 bases. The CDR3 has 16 amino acids.

This clonotype was detected ten times or more. In DNA form, the CDR3 reads TGCAGTGCTAGAGACGGCAGCGGGGGGCTACAATACAATGAGCAGTTCTTC. Its translation: CSARDGSGGLQYNEQFF. The chain couples TRBV20-1 to TRBJ2-1, with TRBD2 matching 9 bases. The CDR3 has 17 residues. From germline, CDR1 is DFQATT and CDR2 SNEGSKA (reference sequence). V lost 0 bases to trimming and J lost 4 bases; unmatched junction nucleotides: 10.

The table lists this clonotype with many counts. The chain is built from TRBV3-1 and TRBJ1-1; D is perhaps TRBD1 (6 bases). The CDR3 is 14 residues long. Germline CDR1 is LGHDT and CDR2 is YNNKEL (reference sequence). V lost 4 bases, J lost 5 bases, and 14 bases lay in between. For the CDR3, the DNA is TGTGCCAGCAGCCCCAGGGGCAGGGAAACTGAAGCTTTCTTT. Amino acids: CASSPRGRETEAFF.

This clonotype appeared many times. The genes are TRBV5-6 and TRBJ2-5; TRBD2 agrees at 9 bases. The V gene's germline CDR1 is SGHDT and CDR2 YYEEEE. The CDR3 sequence is 16 residues long. V lost 0 bases to trimming and J lost 7 bases; unmatched junction nucleotides: 10. The CDR3 DNA sequence: TGTGCCAGCAGCTTGGGCCTAGCGGGGCCCTACGGGACCCAGTACTTC. Translated, it gives CASSLGLAGPYGTQYF.

The chain uses TRBV9 and TRBJ2-3, with D uncertain. The CDR3 is 15 residues long. V was shortened by 4 bases and J by 2 bases, with 14 bases between the two germline ends. CDR1 and CDR2 from the germline V gene are SGDLS and YYNGEE. In nucleotides, the CDR3 is TGTGCCAGCAGCTTACTACATTCGCTCACAGATACGCAGTATTTT. As protein: CASSLLHSLTDTQYF.

A note on this clonotype: A much larger clone lies one base from this, so it may be a read error. Because the CDR3's place on the DNA is in doubt, the DNA is left out and the CDR3 is given as listed by TCRdb. This chain connects TRBV12-3 or TRBV12-4 to TRBJ1-1. The CDR3 sequence runs 15 residues, both termini included. This CDR3 is CARIKWAAGNTEDFF.